What follows are 3 T cell receptor beta chains derived from one specimen sequenced in a study of shared clonotypes between healthy human individuals. Measured with immunoSEQ multiplex PCR; TCRdb has only the in-frame clones, and not every one. In the table there are approximately 2,300,000 clones, 85% to 95% of which are singletons. Sequenced material: naive CD4+ T cells from PBMCs. Subset of the sample: CD45RA+ positively selected. Every receptor here comes from a man between 18 and 35 years old in good health. Some clones in this sample may be carry-over from other donors' samples.

The chain employs TRBV6-1 and TRBJ2-1; D is possibly TRBD1 or TRBD2 (5 bases each). This CDR3 is 15 amino acids long. From germline, CDR1 is MNHNS and CDR2 SASEGT. V dropped 2 bases and J dropped 10 bases, with 18 bases sitting between them. This CDR3 is CASSERGGGSGEQFF. In nucleotides, the CDR3 is TGTGCCAGCAGTGAAAGGGGTGGAGGTTCGGGGGAGCAGTTCTTC.

V usage is TRBV7-2 and J usage is TRBJ2-3; perhaps TRBD1 as D (6 bases). Germline assignment: CDR1 SGHTA and CDR2 FQGNSA. This CDR3 spans 16 amino acids. With 5 bases removed from V and 6 bases from J, the gap between germline ends came to 21 bases. CDR3: CASSQQGPVLVDTQYF. CDR3 nucleotides: TGTGCCAGCAGCCAGCAGGGGCCGGTTCTCGTGGATACGCAGTATTTT.

The CDR3: CASSPRRAPTEQYF. Written as DNA, the CDR3 is TGTGCCAGCAGTCCCCGTCGGGCCCCAACCGAGCAGTACTTC. This chain joins TRBV6-6 and TRBJ2-7, with D unresolved. The CDR3 contains 14 residues. V lost 5 bases to trimming and J lost 6 bases, with 17 bases between them. Germline V gene data show CDR1 as MNHNY and CDR2 as SVGAGI (reference sequence).